This TCR beta chain was captured in a study of shared clonotypes between healthy human individuals. In regard to this clone: The antigen is unknown.

Study-wide points: Though the depth was large, rarefaction showed that sorted-subset sequencing was incomplete. Only blood underwent sampling, and tissue repertoires likely differ.

Generated by immunoSEQ multiplex PCR, the TCRdb table keeps only in-frame clones and is missing some. The table records about 2 million clones, roughly 94% of them present only once. This CDR3 has 15 amino acids. The V gene's germline CDR1 is MDHEN and CDR2 SYDVKM. Deletions cut 3 bases from V and 0 bases from J, with 11 bases between. This TCR was recovered from a man younger than 35 in good health. This chain joins TRBV28 and TRBJ1-1; TRBD1 might be the D (5 bases). Specimen: naive CD4+ T cells sorted from blood. As for subset: CD45RA+ positively selected. The CDR3 here is CASSFPRQLNTEAFF. CDR3 in DNA: TGTGCCAGCAGTTTTCCGAGACAGCTGAACACTGAAGCTTTCTTT. Combining the CDR3 with reference TRBV28 and TRBJ1-1 gives the whole variable domain DVKVTQSSRYLVKRTGEKVFLECVQDMDHENMFWYRQDPGLGLRLIYFSYDVKMKEKGDIPEGYSVSREKKERFSLILESASTNQTSMYLCASSFPRQLNTEAFFGQGTRLTVV.